This T cell receptor (beta chain) was captured by sequencing in a study of T cells in Graves' hyperthyroidism and ophthalmopathy (dated by TCRdb to between 2017 and 2020). In terms of the full investigation: Peripheral blood was collected at initial diagnosis, before any treatment. A discovery cohort of fewer than 110 patients, fewer than 50 with Graves' ophthalmopathy and about 58 with stable Graves' hyperthyroidism, was used to find distinguishing TCR V-J signatures. An independent validation cohort of some 18 hyperthyroidism patients and roughly 16 patients who later progressed to ophthalmopathy tested prospective prediction of ophthalmopathy. The 100 discovery patients were randomly split 7:3 into training and test sets. Thyroid tissue and blood T-cell repertoires from six Graves' hyperthyroidism patients were also compared in the study. Once sampling was done, hyperthyroidism patients were given methimazole at a starting dose of 30 mg daily, whereas ophthalmopathy patients were given high-dose intravenous methylprednisolone. The paper reports TCR Vbeta CDR3 sequencing of some 140 peripheral blood samples: 43 ophthalmopathy, roughly 80 hyperthyroidism and some 17 progressor patients. Study-wide conclusions, independent of this receptor: Sample size was not statistically predetermined, and investigators were not blinded to group allocation. Blood samples also contained most of the expanded thyroid clonotypes (frequency above 0.001), which suggests that blood repertoires may reflect thyroid immune responses. A 13 V-J signature model separated ophthalmopathy from stable hyperthyroidism, with nearly 90% sensitivity and around 84% specificity in cross-validation and 80%/75% in testing. In validation, the model predicted progression to ophthalmopathy a median of roughly 6.1 months before onset, with roughly 68% sensitivity and about 75% specificity.

This clonotype has ten or more counts. Its antigen is currently not known. Per-nucleotide qualities are absent, and no much larger clonotype sits a single base away. Compared with germline, V lacks 5 bases and J lacks 6 bases; bases without a gene match: 9. CDR1 and CDR2, per the germline V gene, are MNHNS and SASEGT. CDR3 length: 15 amino acids, cysteine to phenylalanine. The entry retains the CDR3 DNA only, 45 bases that are in frame from base 1. The TCR beta CDR3 regions were amplified from RNA transcripts. For the first round of RT-PCR on the TCR CDR3, the HTBI primer set was used together with the Qiagen OneStep RT-PCR kit. A second multiplex PCR round built the libraries, followed by size selection and purification. Libraries were sequenced paired-end with 100 bp reads on an Illumina HiSeq2000. Under the source paper's analysis protocol: SOAPnuke was used to process the raw data, removing reads that contained adapters or uncalled bases, had a mean Phred below 15, or lacked an exact match to the constant primer or identifier. High-quality paired reads were merged with COPE v1.2.5, and unique nucleotide sequences were defined as clonotypes. MiTCR v1.1 was used to align clonotypes to the IMGT TRBV, TRBD and TRBJ reference segments. The analysis included only V-J combinations with a frequency above 0.0001, which together covered roughly 99% of the repertoires. A TCS score was defined as the ratio between F50 (clonal expansion) and ExV (chaos), using BLOSUM62-based TCRdist between CDR3 peptides within each V-J. Welch's t-statistics and random forest reduced around 550 V-J features to around 14, which were used in a naive Bayes classifier (R e1071). TCRdb reprocessed the public reads (quality trimming at Q25 with fastp, clone calling with MiXCR) and kept in-frame beta chains. Each CDR3 protein appears once, grouped with its most common genes and DNA. These V and J calls originate from TCRdb's pipeline instead of the authors' own analysis. The sample profile shows some 740,000 distinct CDR3 sequences; approximately 14% of them were found once. The ten largest make up about 9.4% of the sample.

Stable Graves' hyperthyroidism was defined as the absence of progression to ophthalmopathy over 18 months of follow-up. Hyperthyroidism patients were aged 18 to 65 years and newly diagnosed, with disease duration of less than 2 months. Exclusion was applied to patients with uncontrolled infections, other autoimmune diseases, pregnancy or lactation. Clinical symptoms, serum thyroxine and TRAb, thyroid ultrasound, and orbital computed tomography formed the basis for the diagnoses. Ficoll-Paque density gradient centrifugation was used to isolate PBMCs from around 10 ml of fresh peripheral blood. Trizol reagent was used to extract total RNA, and RNA quality was then checked on an Agilent 2100 Bioanalyzer.

Sequences were obtained from blood. This sequence originates from a woman under 30 with Graves' hyperthyroidism. Recombination linked TRBV6-1 to TRBJ2-7, with 11 central nucleotides matching TRBD2. DNA sequence: TGTGCCAGCAGTACGATAGCGGGAGGGTCGGGCGAGCAGTACTTC. Translated, this is CASSTIAGGSGEQYF.